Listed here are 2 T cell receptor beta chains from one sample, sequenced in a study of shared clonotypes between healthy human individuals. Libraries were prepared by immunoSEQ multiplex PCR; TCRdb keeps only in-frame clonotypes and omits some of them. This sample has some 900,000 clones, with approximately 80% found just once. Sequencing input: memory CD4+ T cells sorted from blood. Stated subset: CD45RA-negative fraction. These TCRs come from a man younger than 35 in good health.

CDR3 amino acids: CASSPAANTEAFF. DNA of the CDR3: TGTGCCAGTAGCCCCGCAGCGAACACTGAAGCTTTCTTT. The J gene is TRBJ1-1, the V gene TRBV19; D uncertain. The CDR3 is 13 residues long. Trimming stripped 6 bases from V and 1 base from J, with 9 bases between. Per germline, CDR1 LNHDA and CDR2 SQIVND (reference sequence).

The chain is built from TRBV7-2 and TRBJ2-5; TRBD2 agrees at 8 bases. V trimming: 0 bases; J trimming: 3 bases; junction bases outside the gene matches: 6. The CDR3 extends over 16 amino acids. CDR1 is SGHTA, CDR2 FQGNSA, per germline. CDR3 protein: CASSLALAELKETQYF. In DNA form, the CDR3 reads TGTGCCAGCAGCTTAGCACTAGCGGAATTAAAAGAGACCCAGTACTTC.